This TCR beta chain was retrieved from a study of beta chain features in type 1 diabetes. All of the isolated RNA was reverse transcribed, so expressed TCRB transcripts were sequenced. The assay was immunoSEQ multiplex PCR, and TCRdb's table has in-frame clones only and misses some. Of about 270,000 clones listed, roughly 15% are singletons. This clone has more than one count but fewer than ten. This clonotype was obtained from a woman between 35 and 50 years old in good health. Sequencing input: naive CD4+ T cells from blood.

The CDR3 protein is CASSTQDRVEQPQHF. The DNA of the CDR3 is TGTGCCAGCTCAACGCAAGACAGGGTCGAGCAGCCCCAGCATTTT. The chain uses TRBV18 and TRBJ1-5; TRBD1 matches at 7 bases. CDR3 size: 15 residues. The V gene end was trimmed by 5 bases and the J gene end by 7 bases; junction bases not matched to a gene: 11. Per germline, CDR1 KGHSH and CDR2 LQKENI.